A single sample gave rise to the 3 T cell receptor beta chains below, sequenced in a study of T cells after yellow fever vaccination. From the 5' RACE reads, TCRdb called clonotypes with MiXCR, one entry per CDR3 protein. The data contain some 560,000 distinct CDR3 sequences, around 17% of them singletons. The specimen was PBMCs, collected 4 to 5 days after the first yellow fever vaccination. The origin of the receptors is a man aged 18 to 29 who received the YFV17D yellow fever vaccine.

This clonotype showed up just a few times. The chain uses TRBV3-1 and TRBJ2-3; 9 bases line up with TRBD2. The CDR3 extends over 15 amino acids. Germline V gene lookup returns CDR1 LGHDT and CDR2 YNNKEL (reference sequence). Losses at the gene ends were 7 bases for V and 4 bases for J; bases not matched to a gene: 9. The CDR3 nucleotides are TGTGCCAGCACCCCGTCCGTAGCGGGGGCAGATACGCAGTATTTT. This codes for CASTPSVAGADTQYF.

The chain joins TRBV10-3 to TRBJ1-1; D gene unclear. The length of the CDR3 is 13 residues. Germline assignment: CDR1 ENHRY and CDR2 SYGVKD. V lost 10 bases to trimming and J lost 1 base, with 13 bases between them. Written as DNA, the CDR3 is TGTGCCACCGGGCCCCAGGCGAACACTGAAGCTTTCTTT. Translation gives CATGPQANTEAFF.

The gene calls are TRBV5-1 and TRBJ1-3; weak D call: TRBD1 (6 bases). Per the germline V gene, CDR1 is SGHRS and CDR2 is YFSETQ. V was pared by 7 bases and J by 4 bases, with 6 bases between. The CDR3 totals 11 residues. CDR3 amino acids: CASGQGNTIYF. In DNA, the CDR3 is TGCGCCAGCGGACAGGGAAACACCATATATTTT.